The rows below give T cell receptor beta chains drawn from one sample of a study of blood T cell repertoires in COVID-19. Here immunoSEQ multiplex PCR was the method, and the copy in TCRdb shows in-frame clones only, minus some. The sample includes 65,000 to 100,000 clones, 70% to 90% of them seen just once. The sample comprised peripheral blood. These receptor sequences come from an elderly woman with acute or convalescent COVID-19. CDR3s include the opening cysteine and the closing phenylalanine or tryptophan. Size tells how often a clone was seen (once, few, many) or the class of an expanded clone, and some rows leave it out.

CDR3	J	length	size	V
CALDRADGYTF	TRBJ1-2	11	.	TRBV30
CASSIRGGFGETQYF	TRBJ2-5	15	.	TRBV19
CASSRLTGGRAGELFF	TRBJ2-2	16	.	TRBV3-1/TRBV3-2
CASSVVGAYYGYTF	TRBJ1-2	14	.	TRBV9
CASSPTGTGHTGELFF	TRBJ2-2	16	.	TRBV7-7
CAWKGQGYYGYTF	TRBJ1-2	13	.	TRBV30
CASSNQGLYF	TRBJ2-5	10	.	TRBV21-1
CASSYSGQGYGYTF	TRBJ1-2	14	.	TRBV6-5
CASYEQGAVEAFF	TRBJ1-1	13	.	TRBV19
CASSFAGRKGNIQYF	TRBJ2-4	15	.	TRBV7-2
CASSLSGGTPQPQHF	TRBJ1-5	15	.	TRBV5-4
CASTSGGTGGEKLFF	TRBJ1-4	15	.	TRBV28
CASSLSGGGETQYF	TRBJ2-5	14	.	TRBV5-4
CASSSRSGLNTEAFF	TRBJ1-1	15	.	TRBV7-3
CASSQRAPEQGGYGYTF	TRBJ1-2	17	.	TRBV3-1/TRBV3-2
CASSEAQGDEQYF	TRBJ2-7	13	.	TRBV2
CASSLGREDGYTF	TRBJ1-2	13	.	TRBV7-2
CASSLDQGGSYEQYF	TRBJ2-7	15	few	TRBV11-3
CASSTGGYNEQFF	TRBJ2-1	13	.	TRBV28
CASSYGGRVQPQHF	TRBJ1-5	14	.	TRBV6-2/TRBV6-3
CASSLGGQGAGYGYTF	TRBJ1-2	16	.	TRBV11-3
CASSISGDTQYF	TRBJ2-3	12	.	TRBV9
CASSQREGGQTYEKLFF	TRBJ1-4	17	.	TRBV3-1/TRBV3-2
CASSLMTDNQPQHF	TRBJ1-5	14	.	TRBV7-2
CASVDRTGGNQPQHF	TRBJ1-5	15	.	TRBV2
CASSLKPSPRADTQYF	TRBJ2-3	16	.	TRBV27
CAAQKAGGQTDTQYF	TRBJ2-3	15	.	TRBV10-3
CATAPQGTSIVSGELFF	TRBJ2-2	17	.	TRBV10-3
CAAGTGGGYGYTF	TRBJ1-2	13	once	TRBV2
CASSQNTANTEAFF	TRBJ1-1	14	.	TRBV5-1
CASRSYASFYNEQFF	TRBJ2-1	15	.	TRBV11-2
CASSQEGVVQETQYF	TRBJ2-5	15	.	TRBV3-1/TRBV3-2
CASSLARGPNEQFF	TRBJ2-1	14	.	TRBV5-1
CASSYGSGRDTDTQYF	TRBJ2-3	16	few	TRBV6-5
CASSFGLNEQFF	TRBJ2-1	12	.	TRBV27
CAISSGQDYTDTQYF	TRBJ2-3	15	.	TRBV10-3
CAWRSSSGNTIYF	TRBJ1-3	13	.	TRBV30
CASSLVERGSNEQFF	TRBJ2-1	15	.	TRBV11-2
CAISESTQVYTF	TRBJ1-2	12	.	TRBV10-3
CASSLLAGGHDTQYF	TRBJ2-3	15	.	TRBV7-9
CASSSKNTEAFF	TRBJ1-1	12	.	TRBV7-3
CASSLARVEQYF	TRBJ2-7	12	.	TRBV11-2
CASSLDSQDPSTDTQYF	TRBJ2-3	17	many	TRBV5-4
CATSRDPGVEAFF	TRBJ1-1	13	.	TRBV15
CASSLSLGQGAPDTEAFF	TRBJ1-1	18	few	TRBV27
CASRWGRQGYTEAFF	TRBJ1-1	15	many	TRBV19
CASSMGAPLYGYTF	TRBJ1-2	14	.	TRBV19
CASSESRVTEAFF	TRBJ1-1	13	.	TRBV6-1
CATSENSGQISSYNEQFF	TRBJ2-1	18	.	TRBV24-1
CATGGGEGSTEAFF	TRBJ1-1	14	.	TRBV10-3
CASSHPGQGASYEQYF	TRBJ2-7	16	.	TRBV4-1
CASSLGLTASTDTQYF	TRBJ2-3	16	.	TRBV5-6
CASSLANRGGPGQETQYF	TRBJ2-5	18	.	TRBV7-2
CASSLAGEGYTF	TRBJ1-2	12	.	TRBV5-1
CASSKRDSNYGYTF	TRBJ1-2	14	.	TRBV6-6
CAWNPTGESTDTQYF	TRBJ2-3	15	.	TRBV30
CATSEAGGLKETQYF	TRBJ2-5	15	.	TRBV24-1